This T cell receptor beta chain was sequenced during a study of metastatic and nonmetastatic thyroid tumors. The wider study: For malignant and benign thyroid patients, tumor or nodule tissue and blood were the sources whose repertoires were compared. Notes on the study in general: According to reports, the diversity of TCR beta was significantly higher in malignant thyroid tumors than in benign nodules, and this held in both blood and tumor samples.

Patients had received no treatment of any kind before thyroid surgery. This clone was recorded at least ten times. What it binds is unknown. Source study methods: The study's classifier, a distant-metastasis tool for papillary thyroid cancer, was built using CDR3 differences across clinicopathological groups. TCRdb redid the clone calls on the PCR reads using MiXCR. None of the V and J calls come from the authors' own analysis; TCRdb made them. The sample has about 40,000 clones; 10% to 12% are singletons. Germline CDR1 is LNHNV and CDR2 is YYDKDF (reference sequence). This CDR3 is 17 amino acids long. The V and J ends lost 0 bases and 3 bases, in that order; junction bases with no gene match: 5.

The sequence came from a female donor with papillary thyroid cancer or a benign thyroid nodule (not recorded which). Some clones in this sample may be carry-over from other donors' samples. The gene calls are TRBV15 and TRBJ2-1; 10 bases map to TRBD2. The sequenced material came from blood. Here the CDR3 DNA reads TGTGCCACCAGCAGAGATCGGAGGACTAGCGGCTACAATGAGCAGTTCTTC. It translates to CATSRDRRTSGYNEQFF. The variable domain in full, completed from reference TRBV15 and TRBJ2-1, reads DAMVIQNPRYQVTQFGKPVTLSCSQTLNHNVMYWYQQKSSQAPKLLFHYYDKDFNNEADTPDNFQSRRPNTSFCFLDIRSPGLGDTAMYLCATSRDRRTSGYNEQFFGPGTRLTVL.